This note documents a single TCR beta chain sequence. This clone's antigen is unknown. Per-base quality was not reported, and no clone a single base away is much larger than it. This entry belongs to a study of fetal regulatory T cell absence and autoimmunity (dated 2017 in TCRdb). Describing the broader study: Autoimmunity of the exocrine pancreas was seen in the IPEX patients even though clinical diabetes was absent. What the authors observed across the whole study: The oligoclonal enrichment was interpreted as support for antigen-driven autoimmunity occurring in the pancreas before birth in IPEX syndrome. The TCR compartment showed significant oligoclonal enrichment in pancreas versus cord blood, with some top clones over 90-fold enriched. TRB gene family usage was broadly similar between cord blood and pancreas, resembling published neonatal and adult repertoires.

Amplification and barcoding of TCRbeta CDR3 regions were carried out by two-step multiplex PCR on the immunoSEQ human TCRbeta survey platform. Libraries were sequenced on Illumina instruments, with IgH sequenced in parallel from the same samples. Per the original workflow: To remove PCR and sequencing errors, raw reads were filtered against the IMGT V, D, J definitions and then binned using a nearest-neighbor algorithm. Clones were defined by identical nucleotide sequence; differential abundance between tissues used per-clone Fisher exact tests with pFDR threshold p<0.01. Clones whose frequencies were too low for statistical inference were excluded by a minimum inclusion filter of 10 in either sample. The immunoSEQ Analyzer was used for pairwise clonal comparisons, while IMGT tools were used to assess gene family usage. TCRdb mirrors the immuneACCESS table, restricted to in-frame sequences. Some clones are absent from its copies; in checked studies, under half trace to an unresolved V gene, and the reason for the others is unknown. Clonal size and the V and J genes are those of that table, whereas D and trimming came from the DNA. Counted in this sample were some 87,000 clones; about 78% of them appeared once. The biggest ten clones account for 2% of the sample.

The CDR3 goes from the cysteine to the phenylalanine over 15 residues. This entry keeps only the CDR3 DNA: 45 bases, framed from base 1. The germline V gene gives CDR1 as KGHSY and CDR2 as FQNENV. The trim is 4 bases for V and 4 bases for J, with a gap of 11 bases between the germline ends. For repertoire sequencing, genomic DNA was processed from frozen pancreas tissue. The DNeasy Blood and Tissue Kit was used to extract about 1.9-3.4 ug of genomic DNA from umbilical cord blood or frozen pancreas. The chain links TRBV16 with TRBJ2-6; no D gene call is confident. This sequence originates from a male donor with IPEX syndrome. The specimen was pancreas tissue. For the CDR3, the sequence is CASSPARQGANVLTF. In nucleotide form, the sequence is TGTGCCAGCAGCCCTGCTCGCCAAGGGGCCAACGTCCTGACTTTC.